One and the same sample provided the 27 T cell receptor beta chains below, sequenced in a study of Graves' ophthalmopathy and Graves' hyperthyroidism. Using RNA transcripts, the TCR beta CDR3 regions were amplified. The workflow started with a first-round RT-PCR run with HTBI primers and then moved on to a second-round multiplex PCR. TCRdb re-analysed the multiplex PCR reads in MiXCR, keeping a single row per CDR3 protein. The sample has some 390,000 distinct CDR3 sequences, 15% to 20% seen once; the top ten hold 1.6%. Sequencing was carried out using peripheral blood. These receptors were taken from a woman under 30 with Graves' ophthalmopathy.

This clonotype was seen at least ten times. The rearrangement joins TRBV6-2 or TRBV6-3 to TRBJ2-3; maybe TRBD2 (5 bases). Germline V CDR1 and CDR2: MNHEY, SVGEGT. The CDR3 length is 13 residues. Trimming took off 6 bases at V and 6 bases at J, with 13 bases between the two ends. In DNA, the CDR3 is TGTGCCAGCAGGGACGCGCCGGGGGATACGCAGTATTTT. This codes for CASRDAPGDTQYF.

This clonotype has ten or more counts. The rearrangement links TRBV30 to TRBJ2-5; 12 nucleotides agree with TRBD2. Germline V gene sequence: CDR1 GTSNPN, CDR2 SVGIG (reference sequence). The CDR3 loop spans 15 amino acids. V lost 3 bases to trimming and J lost 10 bases; unmatched junction nucleotides: 12. The CDR3: CAWSAGLAGPSRQYF. Written as DNA, the CDR3 is TGTGCCTGGAGCGCCGGACTAGCGGGGCCATCGCGCCAGTACTTC.

This clonotype came up many times. This rearrangement joins TRBV3-1 to TRBJ1-6; 7 nucleotides match TRBD1. The J segment lost 8 bases and the V segment lost 4 bases, leaving 11 bases of the junction unmatched. Germline CDR1 is LGHDT and CDR2 is YNNKEL (reference sequence). The CDR3 loop spans 16 amino acids. The CDR3 is CASSPHDREADSPLHF. The CDR3 DNA sequence: TGTGCCAGCAGCCCCCACGACAGGGAGGCCGATTCACCCCTCCACTTT.

V usage is TRBV6-1 and J usage is TRBJ1-3; 12 bases are a match to TRBD1. CDR1 and CDR2 from the germline V gene are MNHNS and SASEGT. The ends lost 7 bases at V and 7 bases at J; junction bases unmatched: 11. This CDR3 is 16 amino acids long. The CDR3 spells CASILTGQGAWNTIYF. The CDR3 nucleotides are TGTGCCAGCATCTTAACGGGACAGGGGGCATGGAACACCATATATTTT.

This clonotype was detected many times. The chain combines TRBV7-8 with TRBJ2-5; the match to TRBD1 covers 7 bases. CDR3 length: 16 amino acids. V lost 1 base and J lost 5; bases outside the gene matches: 10. Germline V lookup: CDR1 SGHVS, CDR2 FQNEAQ. In DNA, the CDR3 is TGTGCCAGCAGCTTAGGCCTCAGGGGGTTCGGGGAGACCCAGTACTTC. Translated: CASSLGLRGFGETQYF. The whole variable domain, remainder taken from reference TRBV7-8 and TRBJ2-5, is GAGVSQSPRYKVAKRGQDVALRCDPISGHVSLFWYQQALGQGPEFLTYFQNEAQLDKSGLPSDRFFAERPEGSVSTLKIQRTQQEDSAVYLCASSLGLRGFGETQYFGPGTRLLVL.

The sample holds many counts of this clonotype. The chain links TRBV6-1 to TRBJ1-1, with 9 nucleotides matching TRBD1. Germline V lookup: CDR1 MNHNS, CDR2 SASEGT. This CDR3 contains 14 residues. The trim removed 5 bases at V and 10 bases at J, leaving 11 bases unmatched. The CDR3 region is CASSTGTGTAGAFF. The CDR3, as DNA: TGTGCCAGCAGTACCGGGACAGGGACCGCGGGAGCTTTCTTT.

This clonotype was counted at least ten times. The chain has TRBV18 and TRBJ1-3; D ambiguous. CDR1 and CDR2 from the germline V gene are KGHSH and LQKENI. The CDR3 runs to 12 residues. V dropped 0 bases and J dropped 4 bases, with 1 base sitting between them. The CDR3 sequence: CASSPPGNTIYF. As DNA, the CDR3 is TGTGCCAGCTCACCACCGGGAAACACCATATATTTT.

This clonotype came up a few times. This chain uses TRBV12-3 or TRBV12-4 with TRBJ2-5; possible D gene TRBD2, 6 bases. The CDR3 is 12 residues long. The V end was cut by 7 bases, the J end by 2 bases, with 8 bases between. The chain's CDR3 is CASTDYQETQYF. The CDR3 region has the DNA TGTGCCAGCACGGACTATCAAGAGACCCAGTACTTC.

This clonotype appeared once. A read error may produce the germline difference seen at one junction end. J is TRBJ2-7 and V is TRBV27; D gene unclear. The CDR3 runs 10 residues. Germline CDR1 is MNHEY and CDR2 is SMNVEV (reference sequence). In nucleotides, the CDR3 is TGTGCCAGCGGACCCATGGCTTTAAACTTC. Protein sequence: CASGPMALNF.

This clonotype was seen only once. The chain recombines TRBV6-2 or TRBV6-3 with TRBJ1-5; D not certain. The CDR3 contains 11 residues. Germline V CDR1 and CDR2: MNHEY, SVGEGT. The V and J ends lost 6 bases and 7 bases respectively, with 7 bases between them. CDR3 nucleotide sequence: TGTGCCAGCAGCAACGGGCAGCCCCAGCATTTT. This codes for CASSNGQPQHF.

This clonotype was seen repeatedly, ten times or more. The chain is built from TRBV28 and TRBJ2-5, with 8 positions matching TRBD2. V lost 5 bases and J lost 2; bases outside the gene matches: 7. In germline, CDR1 is MDHEN, CDR2 SYDVKM. The CDR3 is made up of 15 amino acids. The CDR3: CASSKAGVGQETQYF. The CDR3 DNA sequence: TGTGCCAGCAGTAAAGCGGGGGTGGGGCAAGAGACCCAGTACTTC.

This clonotype showed up many times. This rearrangement joins TRBV5-1 to TRBJ1-2, with 12 bases identical to TRBD1. CDR1 and CDR2 (germline): SGHRS, YFSETQ. The CDR3 totals 14 residues. V lost 4 bases, J lost 6 bases, and 4 bases stayed unmatched. CDR3 amino acids: CASSTGQGADGYTF. The CDR3, as DNA: TGCGCCAGCAGCACGGGACAGGGGGCGGATGGCTACACCTTC.

In its sample, this clonotype was seen many times. The V and J genes are TRBV7-2 and TRBJ1-1, with D tentatively TRBD1 (6 bases). Trimming took 2 bases from V and 3 from J, leaving 13 bases between them. In germline, CDR1 is SGHTA, CDR2 FQGNSA. CDR3 size: 15 residues. Here the CDR3 DNA reads TGTGCCAGCAGCTTAACCCAGGGGATGCACACTGAAGCTTTCTTT. Its translation: CASSLTQGMHTEAFF.

This clonotype was observed at least ten times. The V call is TRBV28, the J call TRBJ1-1; D gene unclear. The CDR3 runs 14 residues. The V end lost 6 bases, the J end lost 3 bases, and 14 bases lay between the germline ends. Germline CDR1 and CDR2: MDHEN and SYDVKM. CDR3 sequence: CASSQPGLYTEAFF. The CDR3 region has the DNA TGTGCCAGCAGCCAGCCCGGACTGTACACTGAAGCTTTCTTT.

Ten or more counts support this clonotype. The chain uses TRBV28 and TRBJ2-6; D not certain. Germline-derived CDR1 and CDR2 are MDHEN and SYDVKM. This CDR3 has 16 amino acids. Trimming took off 6 bases at V and 0 bases at J, with 12 bases between the two ends. The DNA for the CDR3 is TGTGCCAGCAGCCCAGACATCGACTCTGGGGCCAACGTCCTGACTTTC. This sequence encodes CASSPDIDSGANVLTF.

There are a few counts of this clonotype. The rearrangement links TRBV4-1 to TRBJ1-2; 8 bases fit TRBD1. The CDR3 runs 18 residues. Germline V CDR1 and CDR2: MGHRA, YSYEKL. Germline trimming cut 2 bases from V and 4 bases from J; bases unmatched to any gene: 15. In DNA form, the CDR3 reads TGCGCCAGCAGCCAACACACAGGGGGGACCATCGGCGGCTATGGCTACACCTTC. Protein product: CASSQHTGGTIGGYGYTF.

This clonotype was recorded at least ten times. This sequence joins TRBV14 and TRBJ2-5; 8 positions match TRBD1. The CDR3 is 17 amino acids. Germline CDR1 and CDR2: SGHDN and FVKESK. With 0 bases clipped from V and 0 bases from J, the junction kept 6 bases outside the gene matches. The CDR3 nucleotides read TGTGCCAGCAGCCAAGATCGTAGGGACAGGCACCAAGAGACCCAGTACTTC. It yields the protein CASSQDRRDRHQETQYF.

This clonotype showed up many times. The J gene is TRBJ2-7, the V gene TRBV6-1; TRBD1 matches 7 bases. The V gene end was trimmed by 3 bases and the J gene end by 2 bases; junction bases not matched to a gene: 7. The CDR3 sequence is 15 residues long. Germline-derived CDR1 and CDR2 are MNHNS and SASEGT. The CDR3 sequence is CASSDPWQGAYEQYF. DNA of the CDR3: TGTGCCAGCAGTGACCCTTGGCAGGGGGCCTACGAGCAGTACTTC.

This chain uses TRBV14 with TRBJ1-2; D is ambiguous. Germline V CDR1 and CDR2: SGHDN, FVKESK. The length of the CDR3 is 13 residues. Trimming took 3 bases from V and 0 from J, leaving 5 bases between them. Written as DNA, the CDR3 is TGTGCCAGCAGCCAGGTACCTAACTATGGCTACACCTTC. It translates to CASSQVPNYGYTF.

The chain has TRBV6-2 or TRBV6-3 and TRBJ2-5; TRBD2 agrees at 7 bases. Per germline, CDR1 MNHEY and CDR2 SVGEGT. The CDR3 runs to 14 residues. V trimming: 2 bases; J trimming: 4 bases; junction bases outside the gene matches: 4. The CDR3 DNA reads as TGTGCCAGCAGTTACCCCCGCGGGGGAGAGACCCAGTACTTC. Encoded protein: CASSYPRGGETQYF.

This clonotype is a singleton in its sample. V and J are TRBV19 and TRBJ1-5; 12 positions match TRBD1. The CDR3 loop spans 15 amino acids. CDR1 and CDR2 from the germline V gene are LNHDA and SQIVND (reference sequence). V gave up 7 bases and J gave up 7 bases; unmatched junction bases: 8. CDR3: CASIPGQGAWQPQHF. CDR3 nucleotides: TGTGCCAGTATTCCGGGACAGGGGGCATGGCAGCCCCAGCATTTT.

This clonotype came up a few times. For the CDR3, the DNA is TGTGCCAGCAGTTCCCAACAGGAAGGGAACACTGAAGCTTTCTTT. Amino acid sequence: CASSSQQEGNTEAFF. The chain carries TRBV27 and TRBJ1-1; D is possibly TRBD1 (5 bases). The CDR3 has 15 residues. Germline V gene sequence: CDR1 MNHEY, CDR2 SMNVEV (reference sequence). Trimming took off 4 bases at V and 1 base at J, with 13 bases between the two ends.

This clonotype was counted many times. CDR3 sequence reads: CAWSPPGREAFF. In nucleotides, the CDR3 is TGTGCCTGGAGCCCTCCGGGACGAGAGGCTTTCTTT. This chain uses TRBV30 with TRBJ1-1; a possible D gene is TRBD1 (5 bases). From germline, CDR1 is GTSNPN and CDR2 SVGIG (reference sequence). The CDR3 totals 12 residues. V lost 3 bases to trimming and J lost 11 bases, with 16 bases between them.

This clonotype was found many times. The final CDR3 position lacks the conserved phenylalanine or tryptophan, pointing to a likely read error. The chain joins TRBV6-2 or TRBV6-3 to TRBJ2-7; possible D gene TRBD2, 7 bases. This CDR3 contains 14 residues. Trimming stripped 2 bases from V and 3 bases from J, with 11 bases between. The V gene's germline CDR1 is MNHEY and CDR2 SVGEGT. For the CDR3, the DNA is TGTGCCAGCAGTTACGAGGGGGGGCTCTACGAGCAGTACCTC. Translating it yields CASSYEGGLYEQYL.

This clonotype was recorded many times. The chain links TRBV28 to TRBJ2-5, with 9 bases matching TRBD1. V shed 4 bases and J 3 bases; nucleotides not matched to a gene: 3. The CDR3 is 14 residues long. Looked up from germline, CDR1 is MDHEN and CDR2 is SYDVKM. CDR3 amino acids: CASSSRDREETQYF. As DNA, the CDR3 is TGTGCCAGCAGTTCCCGGGACAGGGAAGAGACCCAGTACTTC.

This clonotype occurred many times. Since a much larger clone is just one base distant, this may be a read error. No conserved phenylalanine or tryptophan ends this CDR3, so it is likely a read error. The chain links TRBV20-1 to TRBJ2-5; D ambiguous. The CDR3 runs to 11 residues. The germline V gene has CDR1 DFQATT and CDR2 SNEGSKA (reference sequence). The CDR3 DNA follows: TGCAAACTGGGGATTAGTGAGACCCAGTACTCC. As protein: CKLGISETQYS.

The sample holds many counts of this clonotype. The chain joins TRBV28 to TRBJ1-1; D is ambiguous. Germline V CDR1 and CDR2: MDHEN, SYDVKM. Between the trimmed V and J ends, which lost 7 bases and 0 bases, there was a span of 12 bases. The CDR3 contains 14 residues. The CDR3 coding sequence is TGTGCCAGCAATCTCGGCAGGATGAACACTGAAGCTTTCTTT. Protein sequence: CASNLGRMNTEAFF. Combining the CDR3 with reference TRBV28 and TRBJ1-1 gives the whole variable domain DVKVTQSSRYLVKRTGEKVFLECVQDMDHENMFWYRQDPGLGLRLIYFSYDVKMKEKGDIPEGYSVSREKKERFSLILESASTNQTSMYLCASNLGRMNTEAFFGQGTRLTVV.